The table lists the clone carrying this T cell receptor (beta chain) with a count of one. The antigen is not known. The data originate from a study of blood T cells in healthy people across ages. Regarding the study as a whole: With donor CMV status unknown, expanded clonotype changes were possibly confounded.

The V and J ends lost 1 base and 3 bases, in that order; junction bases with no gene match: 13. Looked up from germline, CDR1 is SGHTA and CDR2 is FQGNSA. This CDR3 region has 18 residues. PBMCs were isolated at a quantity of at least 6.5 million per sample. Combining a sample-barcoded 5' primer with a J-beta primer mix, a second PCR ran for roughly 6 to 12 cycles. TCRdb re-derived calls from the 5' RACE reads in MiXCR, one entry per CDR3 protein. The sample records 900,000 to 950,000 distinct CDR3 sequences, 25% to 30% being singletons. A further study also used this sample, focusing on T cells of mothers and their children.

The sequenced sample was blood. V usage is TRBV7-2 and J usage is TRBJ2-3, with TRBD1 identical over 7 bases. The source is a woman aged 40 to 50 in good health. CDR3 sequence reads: CASSLVGSGTVVTDTQYF. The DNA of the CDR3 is TGTGCCAGCAGCTTAGTTGGTTCGGGGACAGTGGTAACAGATACGCAGTATTTT.